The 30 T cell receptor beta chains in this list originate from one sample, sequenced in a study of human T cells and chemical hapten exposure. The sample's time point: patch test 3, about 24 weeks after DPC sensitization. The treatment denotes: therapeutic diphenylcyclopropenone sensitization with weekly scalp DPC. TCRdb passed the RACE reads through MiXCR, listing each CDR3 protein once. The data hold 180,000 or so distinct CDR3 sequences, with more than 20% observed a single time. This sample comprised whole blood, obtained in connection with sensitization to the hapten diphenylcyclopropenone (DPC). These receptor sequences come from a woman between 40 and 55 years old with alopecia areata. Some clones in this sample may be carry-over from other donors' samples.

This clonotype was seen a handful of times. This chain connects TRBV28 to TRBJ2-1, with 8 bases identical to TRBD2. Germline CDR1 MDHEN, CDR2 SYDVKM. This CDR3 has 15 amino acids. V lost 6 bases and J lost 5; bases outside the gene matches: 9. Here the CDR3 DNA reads TGTGCCAGCAGGGAGAGCGGGAGTATCCACAATGAGCAGTTCTTC. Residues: CASRESGSIHNEQFF.

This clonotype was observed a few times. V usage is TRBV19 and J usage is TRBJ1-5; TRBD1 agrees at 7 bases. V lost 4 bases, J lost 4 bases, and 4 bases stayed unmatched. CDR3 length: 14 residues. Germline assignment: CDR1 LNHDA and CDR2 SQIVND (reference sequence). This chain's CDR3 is CASSKGGANQPQHF. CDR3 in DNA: TGTGCCAGTAGTAAAGGGGGCGCAAATCAGCCCCAGCATTTT. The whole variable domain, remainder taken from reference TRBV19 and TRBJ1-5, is DGGITQSPKYLFRKEGQNVTLSCEQNLNHDAMYWYRQDPGQGLRLIYYSQIVNDFQKGDIAEGYSVSREKKESFPLTVTSAQKNPTAFYLCASSKGGANQPQHFGDGTRLSIL.

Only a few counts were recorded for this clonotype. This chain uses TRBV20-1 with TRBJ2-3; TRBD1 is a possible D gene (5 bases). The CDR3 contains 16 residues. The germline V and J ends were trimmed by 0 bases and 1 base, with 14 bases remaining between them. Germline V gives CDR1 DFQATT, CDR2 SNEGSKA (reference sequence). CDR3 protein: CSARDPQGVRTDTQYF. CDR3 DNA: TGCAGTGCTAGAGATCCTCAAGGGGTCCGCACAGATACGCAGTATTTT.

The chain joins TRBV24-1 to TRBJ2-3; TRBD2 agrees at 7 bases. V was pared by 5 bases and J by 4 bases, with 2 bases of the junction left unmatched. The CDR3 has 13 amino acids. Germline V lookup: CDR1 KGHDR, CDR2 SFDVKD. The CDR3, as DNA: TGTGCCACCAGTGGCGGGAGCGCAGATACGCAGTATTTT. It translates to CATSGGSADTQYF.

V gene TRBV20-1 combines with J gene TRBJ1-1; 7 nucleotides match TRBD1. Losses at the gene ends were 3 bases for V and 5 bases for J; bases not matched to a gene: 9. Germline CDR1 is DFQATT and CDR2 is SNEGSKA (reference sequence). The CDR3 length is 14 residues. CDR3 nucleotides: TGCAGTGCTAGGATGAACAGGGGTTGGACTGAAGCTTTCTTT. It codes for CSARMNRGWTEAFF.

The CDR3 sequence: CASSSLGPNNEQFF. In DNA form, the CDR3 reads TGTGCCAGCAGTTCCCTGGGACCCAACAATGAGCAGTTCTTC. The chain is built from TRBV27 and TRBJ2-1; TRBD1 or TRBD2 may be the D gene (5 bases each). CDR1 and CDR2 from the germline V gene are MNHEY and SMNVEV (reference sequence). This CDR3 region has 14 residues. Trimming removed 4 bases at V and 5 bases at J, with 12 bases between.

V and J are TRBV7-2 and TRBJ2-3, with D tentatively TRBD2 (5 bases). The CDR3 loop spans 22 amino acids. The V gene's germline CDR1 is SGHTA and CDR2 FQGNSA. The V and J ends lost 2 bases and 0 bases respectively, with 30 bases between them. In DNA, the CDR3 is TGTGCCAGCAGCTTACACGTTGTACGTGGAGCCCGGGCTAGCCGTAGCACAGATACGCAGTATTTT. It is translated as CASSLHVVRGARASRSTDTQYF. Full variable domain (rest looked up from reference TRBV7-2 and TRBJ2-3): GAGVSQSPSNKVTEKGKDVELRCDPISGHTALYWYRQSLGQGLEFLIYFQGNSAPDKSGLPSDRFSAERTGGSVSTLTIQRTQQEDSAVYLCASSLHVVRGARASRSTDTQYFGPGTRLTVL.

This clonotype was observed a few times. DNA for the CDR3: TGTGCCAGCAGAAGCCAGGGGGTATACACCTTC. Residues: CASRSQGVYTF. This chain joins TRBV6-5 and TRBJ1-2; TRBD1 agrees at 7 bases. The J segment lost 11 bases and the V segment lost 6 bases, leaving 6 bases of the junction unmatched. Germline CDR1 MNHEY, CDR2 SVGAGI. There are 11 residues in the CDR3.

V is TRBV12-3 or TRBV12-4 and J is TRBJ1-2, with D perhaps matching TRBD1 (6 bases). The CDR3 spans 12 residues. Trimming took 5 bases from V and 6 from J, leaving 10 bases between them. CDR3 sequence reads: CASSRTEHGYTF. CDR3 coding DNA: TGTGCCAGCAGTCGGACAGAACATGGCTACACCTTC.

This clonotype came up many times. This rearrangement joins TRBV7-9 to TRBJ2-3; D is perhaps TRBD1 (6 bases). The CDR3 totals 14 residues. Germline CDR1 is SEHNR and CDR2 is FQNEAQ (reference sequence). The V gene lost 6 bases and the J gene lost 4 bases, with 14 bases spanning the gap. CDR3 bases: TGTGCCAGCAGAACGGGACAATCCTCAGATACGCAGTATTTT. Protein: CASRTGQSSDTQYF.

In nucleotides, the CDR3 is TGTGCCACCAGCAGAGATGTCGGGAGCTGGTGGAGAGAGCAGTTCTTC. Its translation is CATSRDVGSWWREQFF. V is TRBV15 and J is TRBJ2-1; the D gene is possibly TRBD2 (6 bases). V lost 0 bases to trimming and J lost 10 bases, with 19 bases between them. Germline V CDR1 and CDR2: LNHNV, YYDKDF (reference sequence). The CDR3 runs 16 residues.

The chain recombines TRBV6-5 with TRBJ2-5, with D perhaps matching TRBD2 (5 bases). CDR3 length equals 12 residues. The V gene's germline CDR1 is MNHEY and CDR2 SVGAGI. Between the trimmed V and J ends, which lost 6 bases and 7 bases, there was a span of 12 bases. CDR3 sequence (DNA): TGTGCCAGCAGAGAGGGAAAGAGGACCCAGTACTTC. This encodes CASREGKRTQYF.

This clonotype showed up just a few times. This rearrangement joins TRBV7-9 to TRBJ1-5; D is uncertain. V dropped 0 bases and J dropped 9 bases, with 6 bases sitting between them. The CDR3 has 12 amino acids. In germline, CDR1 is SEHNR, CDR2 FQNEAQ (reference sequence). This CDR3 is CASSLAGRPQHF. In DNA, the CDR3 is TGTGCCAGCAGCTTAGCAGGGAGGCCCCAGCATTTT.

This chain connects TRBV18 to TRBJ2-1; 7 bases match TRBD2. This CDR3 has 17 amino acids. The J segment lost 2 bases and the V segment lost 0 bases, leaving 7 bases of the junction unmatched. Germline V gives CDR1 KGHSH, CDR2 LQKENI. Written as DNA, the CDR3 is TGTGCCAGCTCACCACCCGGACTAGTAGGCGCCTACAATGAGCAGTTCTTC. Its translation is CASSPPGLVGAYNEQFF.

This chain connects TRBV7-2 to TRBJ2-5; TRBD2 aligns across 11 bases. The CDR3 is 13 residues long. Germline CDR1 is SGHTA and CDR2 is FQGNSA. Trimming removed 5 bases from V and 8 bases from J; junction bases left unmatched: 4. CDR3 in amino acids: CASSQTSGTTQYF. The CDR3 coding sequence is TGTGCCAGCAGCCAGACTAGCGGGACAACCCAGTACTTC.

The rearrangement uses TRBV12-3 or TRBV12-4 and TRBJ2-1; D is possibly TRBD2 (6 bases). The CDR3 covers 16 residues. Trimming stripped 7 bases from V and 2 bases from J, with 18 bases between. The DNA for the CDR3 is TGTGCCAGCACCCCCGGGGGTCCGAGGACCTACAATGAGCAGTTCTTC. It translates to CASTPGGPRTYNEQFF.

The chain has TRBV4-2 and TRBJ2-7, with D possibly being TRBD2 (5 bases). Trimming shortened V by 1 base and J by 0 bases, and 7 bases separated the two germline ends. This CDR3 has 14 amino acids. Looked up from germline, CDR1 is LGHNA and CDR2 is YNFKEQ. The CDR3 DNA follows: TGTGCCAGCAGCCAAGTCAGCGGCTCCTACGAGCAGTACTTC. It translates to CASSQVSGSYEQYF.

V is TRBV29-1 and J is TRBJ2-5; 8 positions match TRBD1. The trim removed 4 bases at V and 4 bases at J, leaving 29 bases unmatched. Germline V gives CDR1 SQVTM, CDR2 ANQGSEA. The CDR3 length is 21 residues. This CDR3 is CSVVKGAAPRGFTGGRETQYF. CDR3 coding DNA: TGCAGCGTTGTCAAGGGAGCTGCTCCCAGAGGTTTTACAGGGGGTCGAGAGACCCAGTACTTC.

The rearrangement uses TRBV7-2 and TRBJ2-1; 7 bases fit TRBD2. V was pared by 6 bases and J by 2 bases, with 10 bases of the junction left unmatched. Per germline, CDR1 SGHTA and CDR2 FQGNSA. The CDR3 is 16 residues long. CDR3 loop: CASSWTSSFPYNEQFF. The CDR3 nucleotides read TGTGCCAGCAGTTGGACTAGTAGCTTTCCCTACAATGAGCAGTTCTTC. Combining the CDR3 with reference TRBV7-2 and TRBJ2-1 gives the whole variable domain GAGVSQSPSNKVTEKGKDVELRCDPISGHTALYWYRQSLGQGLEFLIYFQGNSAPDKSGLPSDRFSAERTGGSVSTLTIQRTQQEDSAVYLCASSWTSSFPYNEQFFGPGTRLTVL.

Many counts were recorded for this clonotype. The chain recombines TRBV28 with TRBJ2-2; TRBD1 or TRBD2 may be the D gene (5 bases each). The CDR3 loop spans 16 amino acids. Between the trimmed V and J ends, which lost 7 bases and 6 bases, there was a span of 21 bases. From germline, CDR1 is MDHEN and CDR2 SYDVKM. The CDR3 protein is CASTPTGQGISGELFF. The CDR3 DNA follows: TGTGCCAGCACCCCAACGGGGCAGGGAATATCCGGGGAGCTGTTTTTT. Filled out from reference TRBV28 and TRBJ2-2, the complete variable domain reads DVKVTQSSRYLVKRTGEKVFLECVQDMDHENMFWYRQDPGLGLRLIYFSYDVKMKEKGDIPEGYSVSREKKERFSLILESASTNQTSMYLCASTPTGQGISGELFFGEGSRLTVL.

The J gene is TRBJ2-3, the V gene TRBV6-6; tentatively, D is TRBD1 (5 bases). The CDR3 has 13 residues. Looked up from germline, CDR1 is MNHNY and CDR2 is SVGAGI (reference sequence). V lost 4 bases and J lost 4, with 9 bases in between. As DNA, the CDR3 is TGTGCCAGCAGTTTCACAGGCTCAGATACGCAGTATTTT. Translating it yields CASSFTGSDTQYF.

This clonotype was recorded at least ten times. The CDR3 loop reads CSATGTGYNEQFF. CDR3 in DNA: TGCAGCGCGACCGGGACAGGTTACAATGAGCAGTTCTTC. The V call is TRBV29-1, the J call TRBJ2-1; 8 bases map to TRBD1. V was clipped by 7 bases and J by 4 bases; unmatched bases: 6. The CDR3 is 13 residues long. Looked up from germline, CDR1 is SQVTM and CDR2 is ANQGSEA.

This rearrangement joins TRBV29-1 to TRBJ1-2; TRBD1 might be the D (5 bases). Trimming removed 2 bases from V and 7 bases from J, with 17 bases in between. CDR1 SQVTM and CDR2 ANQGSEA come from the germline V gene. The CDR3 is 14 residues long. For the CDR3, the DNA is TGCAGCGTTGAAATTCTTAGGGGCAAGGGTGGCTACACCTTC. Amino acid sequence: CSVEILRGKGGYTF.

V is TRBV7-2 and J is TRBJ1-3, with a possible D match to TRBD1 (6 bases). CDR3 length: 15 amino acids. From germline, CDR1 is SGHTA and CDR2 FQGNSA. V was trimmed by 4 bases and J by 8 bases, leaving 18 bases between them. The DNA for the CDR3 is TGTGCCAGCAGCTACGGACAGTCGGGGCAGGACACCATATATTTT. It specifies CASSYGQSGQDTIYF.

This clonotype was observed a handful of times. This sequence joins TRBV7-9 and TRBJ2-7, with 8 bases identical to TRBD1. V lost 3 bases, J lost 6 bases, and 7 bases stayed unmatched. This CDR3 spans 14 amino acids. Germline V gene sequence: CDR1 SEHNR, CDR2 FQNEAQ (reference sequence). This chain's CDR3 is CASSLRTQGGEQYF. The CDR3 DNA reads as TGTGCCAGCAGCTTGCGGACACAGGGGGGCGAGCAGTACTTC. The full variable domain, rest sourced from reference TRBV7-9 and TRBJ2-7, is DTGVSQNPRHKITKRGQNVTFRCDPISEHNRLYWYRQTLGQGPEFLTYFQNEAQLEKSRLLSDRFSAERPKGSFSTLEIQRTEQGDSAMYLCASSLRTQGGEQYFGPGTRLTVT.

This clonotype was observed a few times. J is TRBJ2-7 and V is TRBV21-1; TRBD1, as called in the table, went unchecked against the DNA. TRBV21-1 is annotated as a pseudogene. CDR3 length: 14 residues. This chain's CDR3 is CASSRGTVLYEQYF. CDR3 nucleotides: TGTGCCAGCAGCCGCGGGACGGTTCTTTACGAGCAGTACTTC.

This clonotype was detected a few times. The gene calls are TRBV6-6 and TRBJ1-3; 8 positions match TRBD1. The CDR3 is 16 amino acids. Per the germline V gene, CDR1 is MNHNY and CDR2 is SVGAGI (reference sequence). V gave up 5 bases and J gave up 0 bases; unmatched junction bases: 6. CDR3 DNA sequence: TGTGCCAGCAGTGATCAGGGGGCCGACTCTGGAAACACCATATATTTT. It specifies CASSDQGADSGNTIYF.

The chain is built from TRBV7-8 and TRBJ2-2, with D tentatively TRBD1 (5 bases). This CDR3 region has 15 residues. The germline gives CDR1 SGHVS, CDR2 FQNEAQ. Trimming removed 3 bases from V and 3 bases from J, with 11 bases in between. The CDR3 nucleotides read TGTGCCAGCAGCTTGTCGACAGATTACACCGGGGAGCTGTTTTTT. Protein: CASSLSTDYTGELFF.

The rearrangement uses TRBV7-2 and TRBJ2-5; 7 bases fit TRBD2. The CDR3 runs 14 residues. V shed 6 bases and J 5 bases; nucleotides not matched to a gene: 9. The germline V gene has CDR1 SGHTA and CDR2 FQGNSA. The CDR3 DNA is TGTGCCAGCAGGACGACTAGCAGTGTGGAGACCCAGTACTTC. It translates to CASRTTSSVETQYF.

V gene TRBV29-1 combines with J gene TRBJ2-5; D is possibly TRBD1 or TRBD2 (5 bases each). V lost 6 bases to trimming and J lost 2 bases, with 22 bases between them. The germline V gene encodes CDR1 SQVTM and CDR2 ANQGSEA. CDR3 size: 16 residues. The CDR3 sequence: CSVAPPLEGHQETQYF. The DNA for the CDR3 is TGCAGCGTCGCCCCCCCTTTAGAGGGGCATCAAGAGACCCAGTACTTC. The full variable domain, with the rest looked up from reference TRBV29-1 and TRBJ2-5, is SAVISQKPSRDICQRGTSLTIQCQVDSQVTMMFWYRQQPGQSLTLIATANQGSEATYESGFVIDKFPISRPNLTFSTLTVSNMSPEDSSIYLCSVAPPLEGHQETQYFGPGTRLLVL.